This T cell receptor (beta chain) was recorded in a study of PD-1 blockade in classical Hodgkin lymphoma. Study-level points and caveats: TCR diversity in CD4+, not CD8+, cells rose significantly by C4D1. Patients starting nivolumab under 1 year after ASCT were excluded. It was among complete responders that baseline diversity resembled that of newly diagnosed patients.

Assay: immunoSEQ multiplex PCR; the TCRdb copy retains only in-frame clones and omits some. The sample shows roughly 100,000 clones, approximately 89% of them seen only once. For this clone: Antigen specificity is unknown.

J was trimmed by 5 bases and V by 4 bases; bases with no gene match: 6. Germline values: CDR1 SGHRS, CDR2 YFSETQ. The CDR3 covers 14 residues. Time point denoted: cycle 4 day 1 (C4D1), after six to seven weeks of nivolumab. Every patient had relapsed following autologous stem cell transplantation, and cohorts differed in brentuximab vedotin exposure. Patients' outcomes at their best amounted to complete response, partial response or progressive disease. The chain employs TRBV5-1 and TRBJ2-5; the match to TRBD2 covers 9 bases. The input for sequencing was peripheral blood mononuclear cells (PBMCs), taken before the fourth cycle of nivolumab. This TCR was sampled from a human donor with classical Hodgkin lymphoma. CDR3 residues: CASSVVAGAETQYF. The CDR3 DNA follows: TGCGCCAGCAGCGTAGTAGCGGGAGCTGAGACCCAGTACTTC.